The 5 T cell receptor beta chains reported below all come from one sample, sequenced in a study of T cells in Graves' hyperthyroidism and ophthalmopathy (dated by TCRdb to about 2019). Libraries were constructed by multiplex PCR. Reads for this sample came from an Illumina HiSeq 2000. TCR beta CDR3 regions were amplified from RNA transcripts. A first-round RT-PCR of the TCR CDR3 used the HTBI primer set with the Qiagen OneStep RT-PCR kit. The raw public reads went through TCRdb reprocessing: fastp at Q25, MiXCR clone calling, in-frame beta chains kept. Rows are unified per CDR3 protein, each entry keeping the most common DNA and genes. The sample includes about 720,000 distinct CDR3 sequences, with about a sixth observed a single time. The ten largest clones take up under 10% of the sample. The sequenced material came from blood. These receptors all stem from a man aged 18 to 29 with Graves' hyperthyroidism.

The chain is built from TRBV29-1 and TRBJ2-1, with 7 bases fitting TRBD1. Trimming removed 6 bases from V and 9 bases from J; junction bases left unmatched: 14. The CDR3 length is 14 residues. The germline CDR1 and CDR2 sequences are SQVTM and ANQGSEA. The CDR3 protein is CSVSTGVRALEQFF. In DNA form, the CDR3 reads TGCAGCGTCTCCACAGGGGTGCGGGCCCTTGAGCAGTTCTTC.

This clonotype was seen ten or more times. V gene TRBV20-1 combines with J gene TRBJ2-1; the match to TRBD2 covers 15 bases. Germline CDR1 and CDR2: DFQATT and SNEGSKA (reference sequence). The V and J ends lost 7 bases and 10 bases, in that order; junction bases with no gene match: 11. The CDR3 has 15 residues. CDR3 sequence (DNA): TGCAGTGTCCAGTCCGGGACTAGCGGGGGGAGGGAGCAGTTCTTC. Translation gives CSVQSGTSGGREQFF.

The rearrangement uses TRBV30 and TRBJ1-3, with D tentatively TRBD1 (6 bases). The CDR3 spans 13 residues. Trimming removed 3 bases at V and 4 bases at J, with 10 bases between. Looked up from germline, CDR1 is GTSNPN and CDR2 is SVGIG (reference sequence). In DNA form, the CDR3 reads TGTGCCTGGAGGGGGGCGTTCGGAAACACCATATATTTT. Translated: CAWRGAFGNTIYF. Full variable domain (rest looked up from reference TRBV30 and TRBJ1-3): SQTIHQWPATLVQPVGSPLSLECTVEGTSNPNLYWYRQAAGRGLQLLFYSVGIGQISSEVPQNLSASRPQDRQFILSSKKLLLSDSGFYLCAWRGAFGNTIYFGEGSWLTVV.

This clonotype was counted many times. The gene calls are TRBV29-1 and TRBJ2-1, with D uncertain. This CDR3 region has 14 residues. V shed 1 base and J shed 1 base, with 8 bases lying between them. Germline V gives CDR1 SQVTM, CDR2 ANQGSEA. CDR3 in amino acids: CSVEADLSYNEQFF. CDR3 sequence (DNA): TGCAGCGTTGAAGCGGACCTTTCCTACAATGAGCAGTTCTTC.

This clonotype was detected only a few times. The chain couples TRBV2 to TRBJ2-2; unclear D gene. V was trimmed by 8 bases and J by 3 bases, leaving 10 bases between them. The CDR3 has 13 amino acids. The germline V gene has CDR1 SNHLY and CDR2 FYNNEI. CDR3 sequence (DNA): TGTGCCAGCGTCTCAGAGGACACCGGGGAGCTGTTTTTT. Translated: CASVSEDTGELFF.